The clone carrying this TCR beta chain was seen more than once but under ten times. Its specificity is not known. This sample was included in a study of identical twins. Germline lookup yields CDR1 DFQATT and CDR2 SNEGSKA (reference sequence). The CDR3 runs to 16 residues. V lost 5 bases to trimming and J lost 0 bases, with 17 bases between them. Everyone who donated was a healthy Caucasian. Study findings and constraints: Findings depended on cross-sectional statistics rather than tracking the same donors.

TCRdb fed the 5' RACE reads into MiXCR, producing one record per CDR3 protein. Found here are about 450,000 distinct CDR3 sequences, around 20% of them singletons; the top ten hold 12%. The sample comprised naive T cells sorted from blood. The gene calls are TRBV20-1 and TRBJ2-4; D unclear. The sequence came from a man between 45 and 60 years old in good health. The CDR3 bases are TGCAGTGCTCTTCCAGAAGGAGCTGTAGCCAAAAACATTCAGTACTTC. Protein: CSALPEGAVAKNIQYF.